This entry lists 9 T cell receptor beta chains sequenced from one sample in a study of T cells in localized non-small cell lung cancer. Measured with immunoSEQ multiplex PCR; TCRdb has only the in-frame clones, and not every one. The sample lists over a thousand clones; 22% were seen once. The specimen was normal lung tissue next to the tumor, collected before any cancer treatment. The receptors derive from a man aged 35-75 years with stage II lung adenocarcinoma.

In this sample, this clone is medium-sized. This sequence joins TRBV7-2 and TRBJ1-2; D remains unclear. The CDR3 runs to 13 residues. V was trimmed by 4 bases and J by 3 bases, leaving 9 bases between them. Germline values: CDR1 SGHTA, CDR2 FQGNSA. The CDR3 DNA sequence: TGTGCCAGCAGCTCTGCCAGCCACTATGGCTACACCTTC. Translation: CASSSASHYGYTF.

There are a few counts of this clone. The chain is built from TRBV6-8 and TRBJ2-7, with TRBD1 as a possible D gene (5 bases). The CDR3 is made up of 14 amino acids. V was trimmed by 1 base and J by 7 bases, leaving 14 bases between them. Germline V gene lookup returns CDR1 MNHGY and CDR2 SAAAGT. The CDR3 loop reads CASSYLTEVGEQYF. CDR3 in DNA: TGTGCCAGCAGTTACTTGACAGAGGTGGGGGAGCAGTACTTC.

This chain uses TRBV29-1 with TRBJ2-7, with 9 positions matching TRBD2. V gave up 1 base and J gave up 2 bases; unmatched junction bases: 3. The V gene's germline CDR1 is SQVTM and CDR2 ANQGSEA. The CDR3 is made up of 14 amino acids. CDR3 protein: CSVEGLAGAYEQYF. The CDR3 DNA reads TGCAGCGTTGAAGGTTTAGCGGGGGCCTACGAGCAGTACTTC.

This clone was seen a handful of times. This chain joins TRBV11-3 and TRBJ2-7, with 9 bases aligning to TRBD1. With 5 bases clipped from V and 6 bases from J, the junction kept 8 bases outside the gene matches. The length of the CDR3 is 14 residues. Germline CDR1 SGHNT, CDR2 YENEEA. In DNA form, the CDR3 reads TGTGCCAGCAGCCCGGGACAGGGATTTACCGAGCAGTACTTC. It codes for CASSPGQGFTEQYF.

This rearrangement joins TRBV6-8 to TRBJ1-1; TRBD1 matches at 7 bases. From germline, CDR1 is MNHGY and CDR2 SAAAGT. The CDR3 covers 14 residues. Losses at the gene ends were 1 base for V and 2 bases for J; bases not matched to a gene: 1. CDR3 region: CASSYWTGNTEAFF. CDR3 DNA sequence: TGTGCCAGCAGTTACTGGACAGGAAACACTGAAGCTTTCTTT.

This clone is large (0.1 to 1%) in the sample. V is TRBV4-1 and J is TRBJ1-3; D remains ambiguous. The ends were cut back, 0 bases at V and 2 bases at J, with 11 bases in the middle. Per germline, CDR1 MGHRA and CDR2 YSYEKL. The CDR3 is 16 amino acids. The CDR3 region is CASSQDLPGTGNTIYF. The DNA for the CDR3 is TGCGCCAGCAGCCAAGATCTACCGGGAACTGGAAACACCATATATTTT.

This clone occurred a few times. This chain connects TRBV6-8 to TRBJ2-1, with unresolved D. From germline, CDR1 is MNHGY and CDR2 SAAAGT. There are 12 residues in the CDR3. Trimming removed 10 bases at V and 3 bases at J, with 10 bases between. CDR3 amino acids: CATAKDYNEQFF. DNA of the CDR3: TGTGCCACCGCGAAGGACTACAATGAGCAGTTCTTC.

This clone was picked up a small number of times. The chain is built from TRBV11-3 and TRBJ2-7, with D perhaps assigned TRBD1 or TRBD2 (6 bases each). The CDR3 is 14 residues long. V lost 4 bases and J lost 2, with 12 bases in between. Per germline, CDR1 SGHNT and CDR2 YENEEA. DNA of the CDR3: TGTGCCAGCAGCTGGGGGGCGCTAACCTACGAGCAGTACTTC. It specifies CASSWGALTYEQYF.

This clone was observed a handful of times. The rearrangement joins TRBV6-8 to TRBJ1-2, with D possibly matching TRBD1 (5 bases). CDR1 MNHGY and CDR2 SAAAGT come from the germline V gene. This CDR3 comprises 13 residues. V dropped 5 bases and J dropped 3 bases, with 10 bases sitting between them. CDR3 sequence reads: CASSEQGDYGYTF. The CDR3 DNA sequence: TGTGCCAGCAGTGAGCAGGGAGACTATGGCTACACCTTC.